This record covers a single T cell receptor (beta chain). Its specificity is unknown. The sample is drawn from a study of T cells in Graves' hyperthyroidism and ophthalmopathy. The overall study: It was at initial diagnosis, before any treatment, that peripheral blood was collected. Findings and limits, study-wide: In the analysis, a 13 V-J model separated ophthalmopathy from stable hyperthyroidism.

RNA transcripts were the template for amplifying TCR beta CDR3 regions. First-round RT-PCR with HTBI primers amplified the TCR CDR3 region. TCRdb reprocessed the multiplex PCR reads via MiXCR and lists one record per CDR3 protein. There are a few hundred thousand distinct CDR3 sequences in the sample; 17% occur only once, and about 16% lies in the top ten. The cohort's ophthalmopathy patients, a group with duration under 3 months, had a Clinical Activity Score of at least 3 and a NOSPECS grade of at least 4. This CDR3 is 14 amino acids long. Germline CDR1 reads SGHRS; CDR2 reads YFSETQ. Trimming left V 4 bases short and J 4 bases short, with 12 bases between.

The sequence came from a young woman with Graves' ophthalmopathy. Sequenced sample: blood. This chain joins TRBV5-1 and TRBJ1-3, with a weak D call TRBD1 (5 bases). The CDR3 sequence is CASSRRGDGNTIYF. The DNA for the CDR3 is TGCGCCAGCAGCCGTCGGGGGGACGGAAACACCATATATTTT.